The sequence of this TCR beta chain was determined in a study of T cell responses to AZD1222 COVID-19 vaccine. The method was immunoSEQ multiplex PCR; TCRdb's version includes in-frame clones alone and lacks a portion of them. Among over 110,000 clones, 90% were seen once, and the ten largest hold 1.6%. Whole-study findings and limits: Clonal diversity may have been underestimated, and the donors were mostly white British, with more females than males. Unmutated variant regions are reportedly targeted by nearly half of spike-specific TCRs. Seropositive AZD1222 recipients at baseline numbered only five or six.

For this clone: The target antigen is unknown.

Researchers grouped second doses given at about 4 or about 12 weeks into one pool. The CDR3 has 15 residues. With V trimmed by 3 bases and J by 2 bases, 5 bases remained unmatched. From germline, CDR1 is KGHDR and CDR2 SFDVKD. The V gene is TRBV24-1, the J gene TRBJ2-5; 7 positions agree with TRBD2. The TCR originated in an adult who received the AZD1222 COVID-19 vaccine. The input for sequencing was peripheral blood, taken 28 days after the second AZD1222 dose. The CDR3 reads CATSDNQAGQETQYF. CDR3 bases: TGTGCCACCAGTGATAATCAAGCGGGGCAAGAGACCCAGTACTTC.